Listed here are 4 T cell receptor beta chains from one sample, sequenced in a study of blood T cell repertoires in COVID-19. Only in-frame clones appear in the TCRdb table, and some are missing; sequencing was by immunoSEQ multiplex PCR. The sample shows approximately 160,000 clones, about 83% of them seen only once. The sequencing sample was made of peripheral blood. The receptors were gathered from a man aged 40-49 years who had recovered from COVID-19.

This sequence joins TRBV21-1 and TRBJ2-6; the D call in the table, TRBD2, was not verified against the DNA. TRBV21-1 is a pseudogene. The CDR3 runs 19 residues. The CDR3 sequence is CASSTISRRGTSGANVLTF. CDR3 nucleotides: TGTGCCAGCAGCACAATCTCCAGGCGGGGGACTTCTGGGGCCAACGTCCTGACTTTC.

The CDR3 coding sequence is TGTGCCAGCAGTTTGACAGGGGGAACAGACATTCAGTACTTC. This gives the protein CASSLTGGTDIQYF. The chain employs TRBV6-2 or TRBV6-3 and TRBJ2-4; 9 bases align to TRBD1. The CDR3 runs to 14 residues. Germline V gene data show CDR1 as MNHEY and CDR2 as SVGEGT. With 4 bases clipped from V and 8 bases from J, the junction kept 6 bases outside the gene matches.

The chain carries TRBV5-5 and TRBJ2-1; possible D gene TRBD1, 6 bases. The CDR3 covers 15 residues. V lost 4 bases and J 0 bases, leaving 11 bases between the germline ends. CDR1 is SGHKS and CDR2 is YYEKEE in the germline V gene (reference sequence). CDR3 region: CASSQQGTSYNEQFF. The CDR3 DNA follows: TGTGCCAGCAGCCAACAGGGTACCTCCTACAATGAGCAGTTCTTC.

The chain recombines TRBV4-2 with TRBJ1-2; 9 bases map to TRBD1. The CDR3 totals 16 residues. Germline values: CDR1 LGHNA, CDR2 YNFKEQ. V was clipped by 1 base and J by 6 bases; unmatched bases: 9. CDR3 in amino acids: CASSQVGDRELNGYTF. DNA for the CDR3: TGTGCCAGCAGCCAAGTTGGGGACAGGGAGTTAAATGGCTACACCTTC.